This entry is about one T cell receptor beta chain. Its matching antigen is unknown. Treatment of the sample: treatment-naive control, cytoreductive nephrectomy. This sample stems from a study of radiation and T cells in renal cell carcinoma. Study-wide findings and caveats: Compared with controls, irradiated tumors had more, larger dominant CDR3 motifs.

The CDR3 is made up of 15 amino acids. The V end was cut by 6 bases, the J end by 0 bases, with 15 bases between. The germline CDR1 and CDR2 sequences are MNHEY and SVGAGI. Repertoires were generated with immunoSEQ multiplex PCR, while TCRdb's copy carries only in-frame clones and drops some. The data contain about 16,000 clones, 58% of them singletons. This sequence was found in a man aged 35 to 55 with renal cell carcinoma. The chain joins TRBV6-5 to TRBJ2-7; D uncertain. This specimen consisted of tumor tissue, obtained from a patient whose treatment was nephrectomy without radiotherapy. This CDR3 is CASRPTLTSSYEQYF. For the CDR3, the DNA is TGTGCCAGCAGACCTACACTTACGAGCTCCTACGAGCAGTACTTC.